Each of the 30 T cell receptor beta chains below was sequenced from the same sample in a study of blood T cells in healthy people across ages (dated by TCRdb to the mid-2010s). The library was generated by 5' RACE. The reads were generated on an Illumina HiSeq 2500. A second roughly 6 to 12 cycle PCR used a sample-barcoded 5' primer and a J-beta primer mix. TCRdb redid the processing of the public reads, applying fastp at Q25 and MiXCR, and retained in-frame beta chains. Rows are combined by CDR3 protein, so each entry shows the most common genes and DNA. The sample profile shows around 1.7 million distinct CDR3 sequences; about 30% of them were found once. 6.5% to 8.5% of the sample is taken by the ten largest. The sample consisted of blood. The receptors shown here come from a woman in her 30s in good health.

In this sample, this clonotype turned up once. The chain couples TRBV15 to TRBJ1-1; D gene unclear. Trimming stripped 0 bases from V and 2 bases from J, with 7 bases between. The CDR3 covers 14 residues. CDR1 is LNHNV and CDR2 is YYDKDF in the germline V gene (reference sequence). CDR3: CATSRDSSNTEAFF. The CDR3 DNA sequence: TGTGCCACCAGCAGAGATTCAAGCAACACTGAAGCTTTCTTT.

Points on this clonotype: Just one base apart from a much larger clone, this may be a read error. The V gene is TRBV5-1, the J gene TRBJ2-7, with TRBD2 matching over 8 bases. With V trimmed by 4 bases and J by 5 bases, 11 bases remained unmatched. The germline CDR1 and CDR2 sequences are SGHRS and YFSETQ. The CDR3 loop spans 15 amino acids. The CDR3 nucleotides are TGCGCCAGCAGCGTGGAGGGACTAGGTCAGAACGAGCAGTACTTC. The encoded protein is CASSVEGLGQNEQYF.

The V gene is TRBV5-1, the J gene TRBJ1-2; D perhaps matches TRBD1 (5 bases). Per the germline V gene, CDR1 is SGHRS and CDR2 is YFSETQ. With 2 bases removed from V and 5 bases from J, the gap between germline ends came to 16 bases. The CDR3 sequence is 15 residues long. CDR3 in amino acids: CASSFTPGTRYGYTF. As DNA, the CDR3 is TGCGCCAGCAGCTTTACCCCAGGGACCAGATATGGCTACACCTTC.

The rearrangement links TRBV6-6 to TRBJ2-7; a weak D match, TRBD2 (7 bases). The last part of the DNA fits TRBJ2-5 better; the J call may be wrong. The germline V gene encodes CDR1 MNHNY and CDR2 SVGAGI (reference sequence). The length of the CDR3 is 15 residues. CDR3 in amino acids: CASSYSGGAEETQYF. The CDR3, as DNA: TGTGCCAGCAGTTACTCGGGGGGGGCTGAGGAGACCCAGTACTTC.

This clonotype was counted only a few times. The V gene is TRBV20-1, the J gene TRBJ1-6, with 7 positions matching TRBD1. Per the germline V gene, CDR1 is DFQATT and CDR2 is SNEGSKA (reference sequence). The CDR3 runs to 13 residues. Germline trimming cut 3 bases from V and 7 bases from J; bases unmatched to any gene: 3. CDR3 DNA: TGCAGTGCTAGCGACAGGGTGAATTCACCCCTCCACTTT. It specifies CSASDRVNSPLHF.

The V gene is TRBV5-4, the J gene TRBJ2-5; either TRBD1 or TRBD2 may fit D (5 bases each). TRBJ2-7 matches the DNA end more closely, so the J call is doubtful. This CDR3 has 15 amino acids. Per the germline V gene, CDR1 is SGHNT and CDR2 is YYREEE (reference sequence). In DNA form, the CDR3 reads TGTGCCAGCAGCACAACCCTGGGGACGGCCTACGAGCAGTACTTC. Its protein is CASSTTLGTAYEQYF.

The V call is TRBV20-1, the J call TRBJ2-7; D is perhaps TRBD2 (7 bases). The germline V and J ends were trimmed by 6 bases and 2 bases, with 17 bases remaining between them. This CDR3 is 14 amino acids long. Germline V gene data show CDR1 as DFQATT and CDR2 as SNEGSKA (reference sequence). CDR3 DNA sequence: TGCAGTGCCAGGGGCGGGAGAACACCCTACGAGCAGTACTTC. It encodes CSARGGRTPYEQYF.

The V call is TRBV28, the J call TRBJ2-4, with D perhaps TRBD1 or TRBD2 (6 bases each). The V end lost 6 bases, the J end lost 14 bases, and 17 bases lay between the germline ends. Germline loops: CDR1 MDHEN, CDR2 SYDVKM. There are 12 residues in the CDR3. CDR3 region: CASSLLRGQEYF. The CDR3 bases are TGTGCCAGCAGCCTTCTCCGGGGGCAAGAGTACTTC. Combining the CDR3 with reference TRBV28 and TRBJ2-4 gives the whole variable domain DVKVTQSSRYLVKRTGEKVFLECVQDMDHENMFWYRQDPGLGLRLIYFSYDVKMKEKGDIPEGYSVSREKKERFSLILESASTNQTSMYLCASSLLRGQEYFGAGTRLSVL.

This chain connects TRBV10-2 to TRBJ2-5, with D perhaps matching TRBD1 or TRBD2 (6 bases each). The germline V gene encodes CDR1 WSHSY and CDR2 SAAADI. CDR3 length: 14 residues. With 2 bases removed from V and 5 bases from J, the gap between germline ends came to 12 bases. CDR3 amino acids: CASSERGRYETQYF. The DNA for the CDR3 is TGCGCCAGCAGTGAGCGGGGGCGGTATGAGACCCAGTACTTC.

Worth noting for this clonotype: A much more abundant neighbour one base away suggests this may be a read error. The chain has TRBV5-1 and TRBJ2-7, with D perhaps TRBD1 (6 bases). V lost 3 bases and J 0 bases, leaving 13 bases between the germline ends. Looked up from germline, CDR1 is SGHRS and CDR2 is YFSETQ. The CDR3 is 15 amino acids. For the CDR3, the DNA is TGCGCCAGCAGCTCGGCCGGGACAATCTCCTACGAGCAGTACTTC. Its protein product is CASSSAGTISYEQYF.

The V gene is TRBV29-1, the J gene TRBJ1-1; D is undetermined. The CDR3 runs to 12 residues. The ends were cut back, 3 bases at V and 5 bases at J, with 10 bases in the middle. Germline V CDR1 and CDR2: SQVTM, ANQGSEA. As DNA, the CDR3 is TGCAGCGTTGAGGGCGCGGTGACTGAAGCTTTCTTT. The encoded protein is CSVEGAVTEAFF.

This chain uses TRBV6-8 with TRBJ2-2; D not resolved. The V and J ends lost 2 bases and 9 bases respectively, with 1 base between them. Germline-derived CDR1 and CDR2 are MNHGY and SAAAGT. This CDR3 region has 10 residues. CDR3 nucleotides: TGTGCCAGCAGTTACAGGGAGCTGTTTTTT. It specifies CASSYRELFF.

This rearrangement joins TRBV7-6 to TRBJ1-6; 7 positions agree with TRBD1. The CDR3 length is 17 residues. Losses at the gene ends were 0 bases for V and 10 bases for J; bases not matched to a gene: 12. Germline V CDR1 and CDR2: SGHVS, FNYEAQ. The CDR3 spells CASSLAPTGVGGSPLHF. CDR3 nucleotides: TGTGCCAGCAGCTTAGCCCCCACAGGGGTAGGTGGGTCACCCCTCCACTTT.

The CDR3 nucleotides read TGCAGTGCTAAGGGACAGGGGCCAGGGCCCCAGCATTTT. This encodes CSAKGQGPGPQHF. The gene calls are TRBV20-1 and TRBJ1-5; 10 bases map to TRBD1. CDR1 and CDR2 (germline): DFQATT, SNEGSKA (reference sequence). CDR3 length: 13 residues. V lost 4 bases and J lost 9; bases outside the gene matches: 6.

This clonotype was seen once. One end of the junction is discordant with germline, which a read error may explain. The rearrangement uses TRBV18 and TRBJ2-7; D remains ambiguous. The CDR3 loop spans 14 amino acids. Germline V gene sequence: CDR1 KGHSH, CDR2 LQKENI. The CDR3 spells CASSSSGTSYEKYF. Written as DNA, the CDR3 is TGTGCCAGCTCCTCATCGGGTACCTCCTACGAGAAGTACTTC.

Of note for this clonotype: An end of the junction does not agree with germline; a read error may underlie this. This chain uses TRBV9 with TRBJ2-1; 8 positions agree with TRBD2. This CDR3 has 15 amino acids. Germline loops: CDR1 SGDLS, CDR2 YYNGEE. The CDR3 DNA reads as TGTACCAGCAGCGCCCGACTAGCGCCAGACAATGAGCAGTTCTTC. Translating gives CTSSARLAPDNEQFF.

The table lists this clonotype with many counts. The chain links TRBV20-1 to TRBJ2-7; tentatively, D is TRBD2 (6 bases). Germline-derived CDR1 and CDR2 are DFQATT and SNEGSKA (reference sequence). CDR3 length: 15 amino acids. Trimming took off 6 bases at V and 8 bases at J, with 26 bases between the two ends. CDR3 amino acids: CSARPPGTPGTQQYF. The CDR3 nucleotides are TGCAGTGCCCGACCTCCTGGGACTCCCGGGACGCAGCAGTACTTC.

The chain employs TRBV20-1 and TRBJ2-7; 9 nucleotides match TRBD2. The trim removed 1 base at V and 4 bases at J, leaving 11 bases unmatched. Per germline, CDR1 DFQATT and CDR2 SNEGSKA (reference sequence). The length of the CDR3 is 16 residues. This chain's CDR3 is CSARGAGGANAYEQYF. In DNA, the CDR3 is TGCAGTGCTAGAGGGGCGGGGGGGGCAAATGCATACGAGCAGTACTTC.

The rearrangement links TRBV9 to TRBJ2-3; maybe TRBD1 (6 bases). The CDR3 contains 14 residues. Between the trimmed V and J ends, which lost 3 bases and 4 bases, there was a span of 12 bases. The V gene's germline CDR1 is SGDLS and CDR2 YYNGEE. The CDR3 DNA follows: TGTGCCAGCAGCGGGCAGGGGATCTCAGATACGCAGTATTTT. Protein product: CASSGQGISDTQYF. The full variable domain, completed using reference TRBV9 and TRBJ2-3, is DSGVTQTPKHLITATGQRVTLRCSPRSGDLSVYWYQQSLDQGLQFLIQYYNGEERAKGNILERFSAQQFPDLHSELNLSSLELGDSALYFCASSGQGISDTQYFGPGTRLTVL.

This clonotype was seen a few times. The V call is TRBV12-3 or TRBV12-4, the J call TRBJ1-6, with TRBD1 identical over 7 bases. The CDR3 is made up of 15 amino acids. With 6 bases clipped from V and 8 bases from J, the junction kept 10 bases outside the gene matches. CDR3 region: CASRAQGTDDSPLHF. As DNA, the CDR3 is TGTGCCAGCAGGGCCCAAGGGACAGATGATTCACCCCTCCACTTT.

As for this clonotype: The junction and the germline gene differ at one end; a read error may be behind it. V is TRBV5-1 and J is TRBJ2-3; D is possibly TRBD2 (6 bases). This CDR3 comprises 15 residues. From germline, CDR1 is SGHRS and CDR2 YFSETQ. The CDR3 here is CATSTGTHNTGTQYF. CDR3 in DNA: TGCGCCACCAGCACCGGGACTCATAACACAGGTACGCAGTATTTT.

There are many counts of this clonotype. The chain uses TRBV5-1 and TRBJ1-5; D may be TRBD1 (5 bases). V lost 4 bases and J 1 base, leaving 9 bases between the germline ends. Germline CDR1 reads SGHRS; CDR2 reads YFSETQ. The CDR3 runs to 14 residues. CDR3 in DNA: TGCGCCAGCAGCCCGGACACAAGCAATCAGCCCCAGCATTTT. This sequence encodes CASSPDTSNQPQHF.

The V call is TRBV29-1, the J call TRBJ2-5; a possible D gene is TRBD2 (7 bases). Per germline, CDR1 SQVTM and CDR2 ANQGSEA. The CDR3 consists of 14 residues. Trimming left V 4 bases short and J 4 bases short, with 16 bases between. CDR3 nucleotide sequence: TGCAGCGTTGTAGGGGGGGAGTCCCGAGAGACCCAGTACTTC. It yields the protein CSVVGGESRETQYF.

In its sample, this clonotype was seen a few times. The chain couples TRBV5-4 to TRBJ2-3; D is perhaps TRBD1 or TRBD2 (5 bases each). The CDR3 totals 14 residues. V lost 6 bases to trimming and J lost 2 bases, with 13 bases between them. Germline CDR1 SGHNT, CDR2 YYREEE (reference sequence). Here the CDR3 DNA reads TGTGCCAGCACCCTGAGGGGTACCACAGATACGCAGTATTTT. It encodes CASTLRGTTDTQYF. The variable domain in full, with the rest retrieved from reference TRBV5-4 and TRBJ2-3, is ETGVTQSPTHLIKTRGQQVTLRCSSQSGHNTVSWYQQALGQGPQFIFQYYREEENGRGNFPPRFSGLQFPNYSSELNVNALELDDSALYLCASTLRGTTDTQYFGPGTRLTVL.

The chain links TRBV14 to TRBJ2-3, with 8 bases that match TRBD2. Trimming took 3 bases from V and 4 from J; bases not matched to a gene: 6. Germline-derived CDR1 and CDR2 are SGHDN and FVKESK. The CDR3 runs to 15 residues. The CDR3 is CASSQGAGAPDTQYF. DNA for the CDR3: TGTGCCAGCAGCCAGGGAGCGGGGGCCCCAGATACGCAGTATTTT. Full variable domain (remainder filled in from reference TRBV14 and TRBJ2-3): EAGVTQFPSHSVIEKGQTVTLRCDPISGHDNLYWYRRVMGKEIKFLLHFVKESKQDESGMPNNRFLAERTGGTYSTLKVQPAELEDSGVYFCASSQGAGAPDTQYFGPGTRLTVL.

J is TRBJ1-4 and V is TRBV7-9; 8 bases line up with TRBD1. The CDR3 has 15 residues. Per germline, CDR1 SEHNR and CDR2 FQNEAQ (reference sequence). V lost 8 bases to trimming and J lost 5 bases; unmatched junction nucleotides: 10. The CDR3 DNA reads TGTGCCAGCGCAATGCCGACAGGGGAGAATGAAAAACTGTTTTTT. Translation gives CASAMPTGENEKLFF.

This clonotype was found a few times. The CDR3 bases are TGCGCCAGCAGCTCCGATCCTAGCGGGAGGGGGAACAATGAGCAGTTCTTC. Encoded protein: CASSSDPSGRGNNEQFF. The genes are TRBV5-1 and TRBJ2-1; 12 bases line up with TRBD2. V trimming: 3 bases; J trimming: 5 bases; junction bases outside the gene matches: 9. The CDR3 sequence is 17 residues long. CDR1 is SGHRS and CDR2 is YFSETQ in the germline V gene. The entire variable domain, with the rest obtained from reference TRBV5-1 and TRBJ2-1, is as follows: KAGVTQTPRYLIKTRGQQVTLSCSPISGHRSVSWYQQTPGQGLQFLFEYFSETQRNKGNFPGRFSGRQFSNSRSEMNVSTLELGDSALYLCASSSDPSGRGNNEQFFGPGTRLTVL.

This chain links TRBV5-4 with TRBJ2-7; 8 nucleotides line up with TRBD2. The CDR3 consists of 17 residues. Trimming at V came to 1 base and at J to 10 bases, leaving 19 bases not matched to a gene. The germline V gene has CDR1 SGHNT and CDR2 YYREEE (reference sequence). The CDR3: CASSLMSIAGGSGAQYF. CDR3 DNA: TGTGCCAGCAGCTTGATGAGTATTGCGGGGGGATCGGGTGCCCAGTACTTC.

The genes are TRBV3-1 and TRBJ2-1, with D perhaps matching TRBD2 (6 bases). V lost 5 bases, J lost 5 bases, and 13 bases lay in between. In germline, CDR1 is LGHDT, CDR2 YNNKEL (reference sequence). This CDR3 contains 14 residues. The CDR3 sequence is CASSSWDLHNEQFF. The DNA of the CDR3 is TGTGCCAGCAGCTCCTGGGACTTACACAATGAGCAGTTCTTC.

Comment on this clonotype: One end of the junction varies from germline; a read error may be responsible. This chain uses TRBV24-1 with TRBJ2-2, with 10 bases lining up with TRBD1. Germline CDR1 is KGHDR and CDR2 is SFDVKD. The CDR3 consists of 16 residues. In DNA form, the CDR3 reads TGTGCCACCAGTGATGCCGGGACAGGGGCCACCGGGGAGCGGTTTTTT. Its protein product is CATSDAGTGATGERFF.